The following is a TCR beta chain sequence with its context. The sample belongs to a study of T cell changes during pregnancy in multiple sclerosis. The table came from immunoSEQ multiplex PCR; TCRdb's copy has only in-frame clones and leaves some out. The table lists tens of thousands of clones, 80% to 95% of them singletons. This CDR3 is built from 14 residues. Unmatched junction bases numbered 6, after V lost 5 bases and J lost 9 bases. Per germline, CDR1 SGHTA and CDR2 FQGTGA. This clonotype was sampled from a female donor with multiple sclerosis, enrolled in a pregnancy study. V is TRBV7-3 and J is TRBJ1-6; 8 nucleotides align to TRBD1. Specimen: CD4+ T cells from peripheral blood mononuclear cells, collected in the second trimester of pregnancy. The DNA for the CDR3 is TGTGCCAGCAGCCAAACCGGGACAGGTTCACCCCTCCACTTT. Protein product: CASSQTGTGSPLHF.